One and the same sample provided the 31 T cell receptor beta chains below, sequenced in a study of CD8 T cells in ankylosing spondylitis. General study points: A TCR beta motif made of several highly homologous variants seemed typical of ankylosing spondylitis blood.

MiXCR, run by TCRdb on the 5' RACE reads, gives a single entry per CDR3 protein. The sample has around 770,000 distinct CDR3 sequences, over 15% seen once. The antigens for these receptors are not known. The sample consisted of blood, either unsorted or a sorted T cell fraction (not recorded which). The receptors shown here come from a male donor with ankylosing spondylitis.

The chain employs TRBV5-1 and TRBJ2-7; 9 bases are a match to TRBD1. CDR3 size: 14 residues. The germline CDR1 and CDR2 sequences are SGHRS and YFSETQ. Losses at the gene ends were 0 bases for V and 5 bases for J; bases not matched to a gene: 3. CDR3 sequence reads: CASSLGTGEDEQYF. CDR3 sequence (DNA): TGCGCCAGCAGCTTGGGGACAGGGGAAGACGAGCAGTACTTC.

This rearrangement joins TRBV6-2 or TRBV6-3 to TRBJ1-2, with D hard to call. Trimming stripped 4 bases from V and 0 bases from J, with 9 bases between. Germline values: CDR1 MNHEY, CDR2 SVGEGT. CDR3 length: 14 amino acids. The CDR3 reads CASSWDSSNYGYTF. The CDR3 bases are TGTGCCAGCAGTTGGGATTCTTCTAACTATGGCTACACCTTC.

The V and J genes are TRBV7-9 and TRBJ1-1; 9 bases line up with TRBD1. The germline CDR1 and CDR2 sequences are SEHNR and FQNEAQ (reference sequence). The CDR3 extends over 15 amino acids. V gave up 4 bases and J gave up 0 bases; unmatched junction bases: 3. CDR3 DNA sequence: TGTGCCAGCAGCTCCCGGACAGGGGTGAACACTGAAGCTTTCTTT. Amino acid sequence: CASSSRTGVNTEAFF.

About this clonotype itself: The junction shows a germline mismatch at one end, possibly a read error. The CDR3 bases are TGTGCCAGCAGTTTGGGACAGGGGAATCGGCCCCAGCATTTT. Translated, it gives CASSLGQGNRPQHF. The V gene is TRBV12-3 or TRBV12-4, the J gene TRBJ1-5; TRBD1 aligns across 10 bases. CDR3 length equals 14 residues.

The CDR3 region is CASSPLPWDKSEQYF. CDR3 DNA sequence: TGTGCCAGCAGTCCCCTCCCTTGGGACAAGAGCGAGCAGTACTTC. V usage is TRBV27 and J usage is TRBJ2-7, with D maybe TRBD1 (6 bases). V was cut by 5 bases and J by 6 bases, with 20 bases left in between. The germline V gene encodes CDR1 MNHEY and CDR2 SMNVEV (reference sequence). The CDR3 consists of 15 residues.

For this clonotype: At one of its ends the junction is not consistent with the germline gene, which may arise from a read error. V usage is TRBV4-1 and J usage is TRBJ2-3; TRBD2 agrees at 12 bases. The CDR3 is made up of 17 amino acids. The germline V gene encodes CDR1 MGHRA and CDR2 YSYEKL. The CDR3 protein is CPSSKDGTSGSTDTQYF. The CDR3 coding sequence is TGCCCCAGCAGCAAAGACGGGACTAGCGGGAGCACAGATACGCAGTATTTT.

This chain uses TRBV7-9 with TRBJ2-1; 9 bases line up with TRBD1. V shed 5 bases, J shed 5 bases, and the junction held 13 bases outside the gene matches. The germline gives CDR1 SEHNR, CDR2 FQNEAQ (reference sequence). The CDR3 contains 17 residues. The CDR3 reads CASSPSVGTGSNNEQFF. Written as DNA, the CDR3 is TGTGCCAGCAGCCCTTCGGTTGGGACAGGGTCAAACAATGAGCAGTTCTTC.

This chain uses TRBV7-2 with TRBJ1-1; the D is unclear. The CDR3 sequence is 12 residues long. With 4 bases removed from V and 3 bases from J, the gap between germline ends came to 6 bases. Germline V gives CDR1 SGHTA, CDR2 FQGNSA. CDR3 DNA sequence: TGTGCCAGCAGCTACTACGACACTGAAGCTTTCTTT. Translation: CASSYYDTEAFF.

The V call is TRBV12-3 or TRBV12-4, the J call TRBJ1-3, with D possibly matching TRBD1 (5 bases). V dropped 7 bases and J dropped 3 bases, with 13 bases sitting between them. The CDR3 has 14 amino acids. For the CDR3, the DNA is TGTGCCAGCACCGGGGGTCTTTATGGAAACACCATATATTTT. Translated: CASTGGLYGNTIYF.

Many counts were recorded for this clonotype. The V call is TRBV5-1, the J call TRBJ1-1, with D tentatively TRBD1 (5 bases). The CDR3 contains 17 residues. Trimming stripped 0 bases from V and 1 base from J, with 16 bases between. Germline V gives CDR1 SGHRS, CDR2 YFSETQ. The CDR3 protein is CASSLGIQAGRNTEAFF. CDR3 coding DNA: TGCGCCAGCAGCTTGGGGATACAGGCTGGGAGGAACACTGAAGCTTTCTTT.

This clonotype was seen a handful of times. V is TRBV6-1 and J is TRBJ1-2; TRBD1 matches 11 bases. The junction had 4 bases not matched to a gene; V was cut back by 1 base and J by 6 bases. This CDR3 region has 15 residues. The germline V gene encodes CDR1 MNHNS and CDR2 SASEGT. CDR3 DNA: TGTGCCAGCAGTGAAGGGACAGGGGGCGTGGATGGCTACACCTTC. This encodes CASSEGTGGVDGYTF.

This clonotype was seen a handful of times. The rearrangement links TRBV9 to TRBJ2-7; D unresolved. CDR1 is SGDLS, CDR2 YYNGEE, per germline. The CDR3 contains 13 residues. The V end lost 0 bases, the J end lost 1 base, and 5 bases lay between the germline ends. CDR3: CASSVAASYEQYF. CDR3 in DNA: TGTGCCAGCAGCGTAGCAGCGTCCTACGAGCAGTACTTC.

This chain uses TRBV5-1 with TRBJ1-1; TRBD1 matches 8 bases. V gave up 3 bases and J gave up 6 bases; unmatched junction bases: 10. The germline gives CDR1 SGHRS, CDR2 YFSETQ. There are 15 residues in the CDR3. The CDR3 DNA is TGCGCCAGCAGCTGGGGGGGACAGGCAGGGTCTGAAGCTTTCTTT. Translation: CASSWGGQAGSEAFF.

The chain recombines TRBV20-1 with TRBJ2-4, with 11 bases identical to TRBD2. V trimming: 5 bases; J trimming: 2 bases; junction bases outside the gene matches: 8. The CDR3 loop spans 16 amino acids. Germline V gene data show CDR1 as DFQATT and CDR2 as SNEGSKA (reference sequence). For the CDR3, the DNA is TGCAGTGCTGTAACTAGCGGGAGCTTGACCAAAAACATTCAGTACTTC. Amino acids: CSAVTSGSLTKNIQYF.

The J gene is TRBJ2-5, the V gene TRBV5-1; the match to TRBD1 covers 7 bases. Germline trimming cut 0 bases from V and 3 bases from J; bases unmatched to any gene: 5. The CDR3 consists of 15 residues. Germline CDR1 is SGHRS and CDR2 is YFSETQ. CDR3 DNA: TGCGCCAGCAGCTTGGCCGGGGACAGAAAAGAGACCCAGTACTTC. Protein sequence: CASSLAGDRKETQYF. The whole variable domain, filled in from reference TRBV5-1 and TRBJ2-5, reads KAGVTQTPRYLIKTRGQQVTLSCSPISGHRSVSWYQQTPGQGLQFLFEYFSETQRNKGNFPGRFSGRQFSNSRSEMNVSTLELGDSALYLCASSLAGDRKETQYFGPGTRLLVL.

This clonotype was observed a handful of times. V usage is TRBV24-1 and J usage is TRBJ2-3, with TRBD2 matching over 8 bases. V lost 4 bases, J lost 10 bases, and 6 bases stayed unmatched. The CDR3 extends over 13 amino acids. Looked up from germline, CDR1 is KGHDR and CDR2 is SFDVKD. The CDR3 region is CATSEAPGLAQYF. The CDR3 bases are TGTGCCACCAGTGAGGCCCCGGGACTAGCGCAGTATTTT.

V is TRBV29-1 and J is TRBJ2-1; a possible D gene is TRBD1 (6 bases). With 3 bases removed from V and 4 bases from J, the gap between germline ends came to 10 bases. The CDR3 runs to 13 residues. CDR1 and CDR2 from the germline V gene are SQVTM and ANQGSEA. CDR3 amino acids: CSVDRTEYNEQFF. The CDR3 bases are TGCAGCGTTGACCGGACAGAATACAATGAGCAGTTCTTC.

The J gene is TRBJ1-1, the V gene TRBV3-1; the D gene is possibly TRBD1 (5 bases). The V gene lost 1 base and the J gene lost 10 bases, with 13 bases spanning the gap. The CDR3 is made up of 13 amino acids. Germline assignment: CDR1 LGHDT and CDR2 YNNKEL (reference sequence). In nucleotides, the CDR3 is TGTGCCAGCAGCCAAGCCTCCTGGGACCCAGCTTTCTTT. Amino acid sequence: CASSQASWDPAFF.

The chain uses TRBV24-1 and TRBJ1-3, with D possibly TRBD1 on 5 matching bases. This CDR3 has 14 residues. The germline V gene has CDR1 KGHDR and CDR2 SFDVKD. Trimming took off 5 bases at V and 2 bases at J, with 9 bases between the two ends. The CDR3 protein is CATSARTPGNTIYF. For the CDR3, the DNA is TGTGCCACCAGTGCCAGGACACCTGGAAACACCATATATTTT.

The CDR3 is CASRPRVVRDTEAFF. The DNA for the CDR3 is TGTGCCAGCAGGCCCCGGGTTGTCCGAGACACTGAAGCTTTCTTT. The chain has TRBV12-3 or TRBV12-4 and TRBJ1-1; D not resolved. This CDR3 region has 15 residues. V lost 6 bases and J lost 3, with 17 bases in between.

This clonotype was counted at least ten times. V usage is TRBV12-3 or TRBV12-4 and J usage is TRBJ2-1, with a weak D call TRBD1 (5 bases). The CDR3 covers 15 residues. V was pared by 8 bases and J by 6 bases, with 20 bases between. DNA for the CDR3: TGTGCCAGCCGCGTTCAAGGGGCAACAATCAATGAGCAGTTCTTC. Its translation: CASRVQGATINEQFF.

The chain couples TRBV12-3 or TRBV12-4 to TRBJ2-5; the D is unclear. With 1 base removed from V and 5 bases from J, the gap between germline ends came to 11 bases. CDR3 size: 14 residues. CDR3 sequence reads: CASSLGAVGETQYF. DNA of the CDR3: TGTGCCAGCAGTTTAGGTGCGGTCGGGGAGACCCAGTACTTC.

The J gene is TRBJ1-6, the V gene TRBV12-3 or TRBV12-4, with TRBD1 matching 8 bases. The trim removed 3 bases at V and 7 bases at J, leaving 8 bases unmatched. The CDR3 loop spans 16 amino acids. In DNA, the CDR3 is TGTGCCAGCAGTTTTGGATCGACAGGGGTAAATTCACCCCTCCACTTT. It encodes CASSFGSTGVNSPLHF.

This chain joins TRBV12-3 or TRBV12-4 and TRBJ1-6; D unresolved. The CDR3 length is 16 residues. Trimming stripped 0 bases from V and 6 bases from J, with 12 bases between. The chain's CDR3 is CASSLAGRASNSPLHF. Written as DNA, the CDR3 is TGTGCCAGCAGTTTAGCAGGGAGAGCGTCTAATTCACCCCTCCACTTT.

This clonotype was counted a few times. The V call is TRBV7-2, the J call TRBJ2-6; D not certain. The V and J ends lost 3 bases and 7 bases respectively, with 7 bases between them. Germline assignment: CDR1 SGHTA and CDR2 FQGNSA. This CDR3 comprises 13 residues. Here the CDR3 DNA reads TGTGCCAGCAGCTTGGAGATAGCCAACGTCCTGACTTTC. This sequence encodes CASSLEIANVLTF. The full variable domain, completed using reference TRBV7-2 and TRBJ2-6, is GAGVSQSPSNKVTEKGKDVELRCDPISGHTALYWYRQSLGQGLEFLIYFQGNSAPDKSGLPSDRFSAERTGGSVSTLTIQRTQQEDSAVYLCASSLEIANVLTFGAGSRLTVL.

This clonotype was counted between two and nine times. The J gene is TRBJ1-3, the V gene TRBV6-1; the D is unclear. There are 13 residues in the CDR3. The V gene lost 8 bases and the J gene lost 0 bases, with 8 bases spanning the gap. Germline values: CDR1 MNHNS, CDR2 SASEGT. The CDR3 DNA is TGTGCCAGCGCAGACGTCTCTGGAAACACCATATATTTT. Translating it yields CASADVSGNTIYF.

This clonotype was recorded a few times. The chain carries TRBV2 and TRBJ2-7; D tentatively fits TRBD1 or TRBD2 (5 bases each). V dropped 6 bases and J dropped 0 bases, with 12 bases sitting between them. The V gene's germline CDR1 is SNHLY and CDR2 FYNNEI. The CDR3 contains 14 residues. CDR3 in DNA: TGTGCCAGCAGGATGGGACCGACCTCCTACGAGCAGTACTTC. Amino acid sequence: CASRMGPTSYEQYF.

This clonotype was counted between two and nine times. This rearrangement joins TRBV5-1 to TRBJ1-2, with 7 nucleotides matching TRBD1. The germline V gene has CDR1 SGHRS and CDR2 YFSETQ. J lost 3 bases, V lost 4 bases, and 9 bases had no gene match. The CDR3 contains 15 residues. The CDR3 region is CASSLTTGSDYGYTF. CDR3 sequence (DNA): TGCGCCAGCAGCCTTACGACAGGGTCGGACTATGGCTACACCTTC.

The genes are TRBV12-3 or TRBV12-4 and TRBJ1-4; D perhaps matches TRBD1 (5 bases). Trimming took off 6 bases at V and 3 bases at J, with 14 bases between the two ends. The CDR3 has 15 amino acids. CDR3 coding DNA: TGTGCCAGCAGGCGTCAGGGTGCGGCTAATGAAAAACTGTTTTTT. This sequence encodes CASRRQGAANEKLFF.

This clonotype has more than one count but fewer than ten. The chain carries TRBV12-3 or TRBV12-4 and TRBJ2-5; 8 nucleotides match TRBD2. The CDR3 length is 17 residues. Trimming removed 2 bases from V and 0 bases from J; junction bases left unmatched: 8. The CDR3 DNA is TGTGCCAGCAGTTTATCCACTAGCGGAGCGTACCAAGAGACCCAGTACTTC. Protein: CASSLSTSGAYQETQYF.

As DNA, the CDR3 is TGTGCCAGCAGTTCCGGGTGGGGGGGCGCGGGGGAGCAGTACTTC. Its translation is CASSSGWGGAGEQYF. This chain joins TRBV12-3 or TRBV12-4 and TRBJ2-7, with a tentative D call TRBD2 (7 bases). CDR3 size: 15 residues. V was pared by 4 bases and J by 7 bases, with 20 bases between.